The entry below describes one T cell receptor (beta chain). Donors were nominally healthy when sampled, though unrecorded immune exposures were likely. The germline CDR1 and CDR2 sequences are ENHRY and SYGVKD. Germline trimming cut 6 bases from V and 3 bases from J; bases unmatched to any gene: 10. The CDR3 is 15 residues long. The source of the sample is a study of cytomegalovirus exposure and HLA in healthy donors. A multiplex PCR was run with 60 Vbeta primers and 13 Jbeta primers. The data were produced by immunoSEQ multiplex PCR, yet TCRdb's version contains in-frame clones alone and is incomplete. The table has about 95,000 clones, approximately 72% seen once.

The clonotype was recovered from a man in his late teens or twenties in good health and CMV-seropositive. Material: PBMCs. The chain is built from TRBV10-3 and TRBJ2-7; 8 nucleotides line up with TRBD1. This CDR3 is CAIRTPGTGSYEQYF. The CDR3 bases are TGTGCCATCAGAACCCCCGGGACAGGAAGCTACGAGCAGTACTTC.